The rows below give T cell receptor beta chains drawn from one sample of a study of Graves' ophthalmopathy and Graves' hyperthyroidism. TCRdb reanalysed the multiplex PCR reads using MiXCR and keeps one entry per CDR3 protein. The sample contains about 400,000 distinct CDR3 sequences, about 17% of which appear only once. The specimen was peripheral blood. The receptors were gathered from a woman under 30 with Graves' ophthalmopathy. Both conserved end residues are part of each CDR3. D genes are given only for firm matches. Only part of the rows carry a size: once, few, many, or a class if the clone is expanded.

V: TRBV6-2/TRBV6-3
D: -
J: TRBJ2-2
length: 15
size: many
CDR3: CASSYSFRLAVELFF
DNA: TGTGCCAGCAGTTACTCATTTCGCTTGGCGGTGGAGCTGTTTTTT

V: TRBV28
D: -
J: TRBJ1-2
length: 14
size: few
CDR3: CASSFGYRVDGYTF
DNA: TGTGCCAGCAGTTTTGGGTACAGGGTCGATGGCTACACCTTC

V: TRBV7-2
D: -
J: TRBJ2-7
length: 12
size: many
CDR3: CASSWEAYEQYF
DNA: TGTGCCAGCAGCTGGGAAGCCTACGAGCAGTACTTC

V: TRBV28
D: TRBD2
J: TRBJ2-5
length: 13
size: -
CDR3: CASSSRLAWTQYF
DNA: TGTGCCAGCAGTTCCCGACTAGCTTGGACCCAGTACTTC

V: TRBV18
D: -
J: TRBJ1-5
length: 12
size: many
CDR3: CASSPRAGPQHF
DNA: TGTGCCAGCTCACCGAGAGCGGGGCCCCAGCATTTT

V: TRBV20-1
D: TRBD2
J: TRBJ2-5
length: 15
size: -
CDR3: CSARDAGDPQETQYF
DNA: TGCAGTGCTAGAGATGCGGGAGATCCCCAAGAGACCCAGTACTTC

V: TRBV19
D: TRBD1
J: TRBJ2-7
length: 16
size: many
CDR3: CASSPEPGDRDTEQYF
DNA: TGTGCCAGTAGTCCCGAACCCGGGGACAGGGATACCGAGCAGTACTTC

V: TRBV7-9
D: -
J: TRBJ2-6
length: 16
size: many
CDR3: CASSVQGAGGANVLTF
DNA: TGTGCCAGCAGCGTCCAAGGGGCGGGAGGGGCCAACGTCCTGACTTTC

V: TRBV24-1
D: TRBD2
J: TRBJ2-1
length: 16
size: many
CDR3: CATSDRTSDRRNEQFF
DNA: TGTGCCACCAGTGATCGGACTAGCGATCGCCGCAATGAGCAGTTCTTC

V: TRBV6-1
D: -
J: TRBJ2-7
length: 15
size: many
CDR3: CASSPGEAGSYEQYF
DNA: TGTGCCAGCAGCCCAGGGGAGGCCGGATCCTACGAGCAGTACTTC

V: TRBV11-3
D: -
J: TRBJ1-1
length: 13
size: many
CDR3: CASSLEQNTEAFF
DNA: TGTGCCAGCAGCTTAGAGCAGAACACTGAAGCTTTCTTT

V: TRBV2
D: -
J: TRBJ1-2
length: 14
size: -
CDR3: CASSETGSTHGYTF
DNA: TGTGCCAGCAGTGAAACAGGGAGTACCCATGGCTACACCTTC

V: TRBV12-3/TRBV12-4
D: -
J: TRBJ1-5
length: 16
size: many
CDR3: CASSLGAGDFRQPQHF
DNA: TGTGCCAGCAGTTTGGGGGCAGGGGATTTTCGTCAGCCCCAGCATTTT

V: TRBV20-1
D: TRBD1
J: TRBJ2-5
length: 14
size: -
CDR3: CSATRLARQGAQYF
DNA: TGCAGTGCCACGAGGCTAGCGAGACAGGGGGCCCAGTACTTC

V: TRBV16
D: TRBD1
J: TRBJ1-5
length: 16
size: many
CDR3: CASSSGQGWGNQPQHF
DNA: TGTGCCAGCAGCTCCGGACAGGGATGGGGCAATCAGCCCCAGCATTTT

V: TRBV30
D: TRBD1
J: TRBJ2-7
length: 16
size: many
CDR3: CAWSRPPGQGTYEQYF
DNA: TGTGCCTGGAGCCGCCCCCCGGGACAGGGGACGTACGAGCAGTACTTC

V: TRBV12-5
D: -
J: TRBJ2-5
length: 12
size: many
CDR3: CASGLRAETQYF
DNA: TGTGCTAGTGGTTTAAGGGCAGAGACCCAGTACTTC

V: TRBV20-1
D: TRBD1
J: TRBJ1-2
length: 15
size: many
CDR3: CSARPQGPAFYGYTF
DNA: TGCAGTGCTAGGCCACAGGGGCCCGCCTTCTATGGCTACACCTTC

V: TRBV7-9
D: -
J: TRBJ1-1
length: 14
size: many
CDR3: CASSSDRMNTEAFF
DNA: TGTGCCAGCAGCTCGGACAGAATGAACACTGAAGCTTTCTTT

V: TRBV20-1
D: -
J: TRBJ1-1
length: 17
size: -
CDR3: CSALEGLLSRSNTEAFF
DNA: TGCAGTGCTCTGGAGGGACTCTTGAGTCGAAGCAACACTGAAGCTTTCTTT

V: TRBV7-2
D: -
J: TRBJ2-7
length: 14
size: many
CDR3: CASSLMLGVHEQYF
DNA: TGTGCCAGCAGCTTAATGTTAGGGGTCCACGAGCAGTACTTC

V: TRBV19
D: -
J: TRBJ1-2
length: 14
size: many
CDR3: CASTLSDPDGGYTF
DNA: TGTGCCAGTACCCTCTCGGACCCGGACGGTGGCTACACCTTC

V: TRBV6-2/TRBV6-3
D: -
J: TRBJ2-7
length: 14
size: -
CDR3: CASSQPGGPNEQYF
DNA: TGTGCCAGCAGCCAACCCGGGGGGCCCAACGAGCAGTACTTC

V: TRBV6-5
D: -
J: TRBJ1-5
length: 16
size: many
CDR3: CASSYFGGQSNQPQHF
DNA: TGTGCCAGCAGTTACTTCGGAGGGCAGAGCAATCAGCCCCAGCATTTT